Listed below are T cell receptor beta chains from one sample, sequenced in a study of cytomegalovirus exposure and HLA in healthy donors. Assay: immunoSEQ multiplex PCR; the TCRdb copy retains only in-frame clones and omits some. The sample shows 150,000 or so clones, 65% to 85% of them seen only once. The sequenced sample was PBMCs. The source of these receptors is a woman aged 50 to 60 in good health and CMV-seropositive. Each CDR3 is given with its conserved first and last residue. A D gene is named only where the DNA matches it firmly. Size is stated for part of the rows, as once, few or many counts, or as a class when the clone is expanded.

TRBD2 . TRBJ2-7 TRBV5-1 TGCGCCAGCAGAAATAGCGGGGGGGCCGACGAGCAGTACTTC CASRNSGGADEQYF
TRBD1 . TRBJ2-1 TRBV29-1 TGCAGCGTCGAGGGACAGGGGGGAAATGAGCAGTTCTTC CSVEGQGGNEQFF
. . TRBJ1-2 TRBV4-3 TGCGCCAGCAGCCTCCAGACAGGCCTCAAGGATGGCTACACCTTC CASSLQTGLKDGYTF
TRBD2 . TRBJ2-5 TRBV29-1 TGCAGCTTAACTAGCGGCCAAGAGACCCAGTACTTC CSLTSGQETQYF
. . TRBJ2-7 TRBV2 TGTGCCAGCATAGAGATCTACGAGCAGTACTTC CASIEIYEQYF
. once TRBJ2-2 TRBV7-9 TGTGCCAGCAGCTTAGGACAGATCTCGAACACCGGGGAGCTGTTTTTT CASSLGQISNTGELFF
. . TRBJ2-5 TRBV14 TGTGCCAGCAGCCGACAGCTCCAAGAGACCCAGTACTTC CASSRQLQETQYF
TRBD2 . TRBJ2-7 TRBV4-3 TGCGCCAGCAGCCAAGTAAGCGGGAGGGCCTCCTACGAGCAGTACTTC CASSQVSGRASYEQYF
. . TRBJ1-1 TRBV19 TGTGCCAGTAGTAAGTCCGGAGTTCGAGCGAACACTGAAGCTTTCTTT CASSKSGVRANTEAFF
. many TRBJ2-7 TRBV28 TGTTTCAAGCAGAAGGCGGCATACGAGCAGTACTTC CFKQKAAYEQYF
TRBD1 . TRBJ1-6 TRBV7-2 TGTGCCAGCAGCCTGTCGGGACAGGGGACTTCACCCCTCCACTTT CASSLSGQGTSPLHF
. . TRBJ2-3 TRBV7-3 TGTGCCAGCAGCTTAATCGGAGGCAGCACAGATACGCAGTATTTT CASSLIGGSTDTQYF
. few TRBJ1-4 TRBV9 TGTGCCAGCAGCCCCGGGCAGGGGTGGGAAAAACTGTTTTTT CASSPGQGWEKLFF
. . TRBJ1-3 TRBV7-2 TGTGCCAGCAGCCGGGATCCCAGCGGTGGAAACACCATATATTTT CASSRDPSGGNTIYF
TRBD2 . TRBJ2-1 TRBV30 TGTGCCTGGAGCGCATCCGGGGGGGGATCCTACAATGAGCAGTTCTTC CAWSASGGGSYNEQFF
. . TRBJ1-1 TRBV29-1 TGCAGCGTCCAAAGCGGACAGCTAAACACTGAAGCTTTCTTT CSVQSGQLNTEAFF
. . TRBJ1-6 TRBV6-6 TGTGCCAGCCGCGCAGGGGTCCATTCACCCCTCCACTTT CASRAGVHSPLHF
TRBD1 once TRBJ1-4 TRBV19 TGTGCCAGTACCCCCCGGGGGACAGGGGATAATGAAAAACTGTTTTTT CASTPRGTGDNEKLFF
. . TRBJ2-1 TRBV7-2 TGTGCCAGCAGCTTAGCTTGGGGCATTTTCTACAATGAGCAGTTCTTC CASSLAWGIFYNEQFF
TRBD1 . TRBJ2-5 TRBV28 TGTGCCAGTATGGACAGGCAAGAGACCCAGTACTTC CASMDRQETQYF
TRBD1 . TRBJ1-5 TRBV4-1 TGCGCCAGCAGCCAAGGGGACAGGGGGAATCAGCCCCAGCATTTT CASSQGDRGNQPQHF
. . TRBJ2-5 TRBV2 TGTGCCAGCAGCCTGGGGAGGCAAGAGACCCAGTACTTC CASSLGRQETQYF
. . TRBJ1-1 TRBV4-2 TGTGCCAGCAGCCCCGGAGCGAACACTGAAGCTTTCTTT CASSPGANTEAFF
TRBD2 . TRBJ2-2 TRBV5-6 TGTGCCAGCAGCTCTCGGACTAGCGACAACACCGGGGAGCTGTTTTTT CASSSRTSDNTGELFF
TRBD1 . TRBJ2-7 TRBV5-1 TGCGCCAGCAGCTTGGCTCAGGGGGACGAGCAGTACTTC CASSLAQGDEQYF
. . TRBJ1-1 TRBV7-2 TGCGCCAGCAGCTTAGTAACGGCTGAAGCTTTCTTT CASSLVTAEAFF
TRBD2 . TRBJ2-7 TRBV7-3 TGTGCCAGCAGCTTAACGTTAACGGGAGGAGAGCAGTACTTC CASSLTLTGGEQYF